The TCR beta chain described here comes from a study of OX40 agonist ivuxolimab in advanced cancers. Across the study: An agonistic anti-OX40 (CD134) antibody, ivuxolimab, was used to treat the patients.

Sequencing was performed with immunoSEQ multiplex PCR; in TCRdb, only in-frame clones are kept and a portion is missing. The sample includes 65,000 to 85,000 clones, about 90% of them seen just once. With baseline, cycle 4 day 1, and cycle 7 day 1 as timepoints, blood was sampled. Concerning this clone itself: Its specificity is not known.

Trimming removed 6 bases from V and 1 base from J, with 20 bases in between. CDR1 and CDR2 (germline): MNHEY, SMNVEV (reference sequence). The CDR3 loop spans 17 amino acids. Findings of the study overall: CD4+ and CD8+ blood T cells expanded clonally by week 6 at 0.1 to 3.0 mg/kg. The average count of expanded clones was higher among CD8+ T cells than among CD4+.

The source is an adult with an advanced solid tumor such as melanoma, head and neck, liver or kidney cancer. The specimen comprised CD4+ or CD8+ T cells sorted from blood, sampled in a trial of the OX40 agonist ivuxolimab. The genes are TRBV27 and TRBJ2-3; D perhaps matches TRBD1 (6 bases). In DNA form, the CDR3 reads TGTGCCAGCAGACCCCCCCCGGGTGCAGGGGGCACAGATACGCAGTATTTT. Translating gives CASRPPPGAGGTDTQYF.